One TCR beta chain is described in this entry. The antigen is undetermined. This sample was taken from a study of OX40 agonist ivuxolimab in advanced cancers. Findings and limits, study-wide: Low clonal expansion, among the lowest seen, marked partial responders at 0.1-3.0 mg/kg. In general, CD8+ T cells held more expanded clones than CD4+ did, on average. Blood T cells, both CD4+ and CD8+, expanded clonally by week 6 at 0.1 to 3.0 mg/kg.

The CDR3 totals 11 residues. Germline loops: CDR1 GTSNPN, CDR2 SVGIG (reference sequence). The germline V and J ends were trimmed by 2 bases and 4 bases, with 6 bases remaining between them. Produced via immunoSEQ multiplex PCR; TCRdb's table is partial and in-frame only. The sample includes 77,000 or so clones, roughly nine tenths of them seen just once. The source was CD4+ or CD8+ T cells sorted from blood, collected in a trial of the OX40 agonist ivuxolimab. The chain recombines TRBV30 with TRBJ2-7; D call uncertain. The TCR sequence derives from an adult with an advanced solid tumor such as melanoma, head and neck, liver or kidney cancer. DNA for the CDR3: TGTGCCTGGAGTAAGGAGTACGAGCAGTACTTC. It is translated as CAWSKEYEQYF.